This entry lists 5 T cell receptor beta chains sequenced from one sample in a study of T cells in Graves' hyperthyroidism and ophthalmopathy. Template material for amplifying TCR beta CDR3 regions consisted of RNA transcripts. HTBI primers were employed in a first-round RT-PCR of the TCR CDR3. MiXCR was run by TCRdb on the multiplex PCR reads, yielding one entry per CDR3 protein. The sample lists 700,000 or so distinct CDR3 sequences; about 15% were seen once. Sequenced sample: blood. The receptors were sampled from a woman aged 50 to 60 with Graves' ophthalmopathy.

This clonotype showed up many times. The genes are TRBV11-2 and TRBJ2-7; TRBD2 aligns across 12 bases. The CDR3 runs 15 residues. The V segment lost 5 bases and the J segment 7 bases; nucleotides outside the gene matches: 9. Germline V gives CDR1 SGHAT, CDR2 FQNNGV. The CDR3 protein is CASSPRLAGVWEQYF. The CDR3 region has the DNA TGTGCCAGCAGCCCCCGACTAGCGGGAGTGTGGGAGCAGTACTTC.

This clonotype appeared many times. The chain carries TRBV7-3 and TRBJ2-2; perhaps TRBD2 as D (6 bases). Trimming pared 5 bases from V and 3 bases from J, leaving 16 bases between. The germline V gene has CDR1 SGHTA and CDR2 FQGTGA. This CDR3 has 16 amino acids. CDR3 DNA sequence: TGTGCCAGCAGCCCCCGGACTAACAAACACACCGGGGAGCTGTTTTTT. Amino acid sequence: CASSPRTNKHTGELFF.

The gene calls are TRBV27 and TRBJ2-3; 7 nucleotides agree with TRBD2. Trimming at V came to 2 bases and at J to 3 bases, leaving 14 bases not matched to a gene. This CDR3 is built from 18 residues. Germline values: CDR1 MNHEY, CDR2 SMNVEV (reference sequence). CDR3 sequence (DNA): TGTGCCAGCAGTTTAACCCCGGCGGGGGTTTTTGGTACAGATACGCAGTATTTT. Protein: CASSLTPAGVFGTDTQYF.

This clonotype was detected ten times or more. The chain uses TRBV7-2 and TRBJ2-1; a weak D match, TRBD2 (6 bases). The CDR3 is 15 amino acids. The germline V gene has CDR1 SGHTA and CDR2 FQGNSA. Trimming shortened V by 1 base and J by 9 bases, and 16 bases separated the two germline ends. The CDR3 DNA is TGTGCCAGCAGCTTAGACGGGAGTCTTGGGGCTGAGCAGTTCTTC. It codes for CASSLDGSLGAEQFF. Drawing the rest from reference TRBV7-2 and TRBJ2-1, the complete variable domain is GAGVSQSPSNKVTEKGKDVELRCDPISGHTALYWYRQSLGQGLEFLIYFQGNSAPDKSGLPSDRFSAERTGGSVSTLTIQRTQQEDSAVYLCASSLDGSLGAEQFFGPGTRLTVL.

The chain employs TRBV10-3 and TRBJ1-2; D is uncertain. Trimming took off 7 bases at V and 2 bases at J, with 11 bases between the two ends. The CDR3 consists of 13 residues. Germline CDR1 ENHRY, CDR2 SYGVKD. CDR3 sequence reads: CAINRLENYGYTF. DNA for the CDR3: TGTGCCATCAATCGACTGGAAAACTATGGCTACACCTTC.